Following are 29 T cell receptor beta chains from one sample sequenced in a study of T-cell memory formation after mild COVID-19. Using its own MiXCR run on the 5' RACE reads, TCRdb lists one record per CDR3 protein. The table lists 350,000 to 450,000 distinct CDR3 sequences, roughly 20% of them singletons. The sequenced material came from PBMCs or a T cell subset sorted from them (not recorded which). Receptors originate from an adult woman who had mild COVID-19 (a few samples of this study predate the infection). Cell type and time point are not known.

This clonotype showed up many times. V is TRBV12-3 or TRBV12-4 and J is TRBJ1-5; unclear D gene. The CDR3 extends over 15 amino acids. Trimming removed 5 bases at V and 0 bases at J, with 11 bases between. The CDR3 sequence is CASSPDGYSNQPQHF. The CDR3 DNA sequence: TGTGCCAGCAGTCCTGACGGTTATAGCAATCAGCCCCAGCATTTT.

V gene TRBV29-1 combines with J gene TRBJ1-1; 10 positions match TRBD1. Germline CDR1 is SQVTM and CDR2 is ANQGSEA. This CDR3 contains 12 residues. V gave up 3 bases and J gave up 11 bases; unmatched junction bases: 6. In DNA, the CDR3 is TGCAGCGTTGAGACAGGGGGCGCGAGCGCTTTCTTT. It translates to CSVETGGASAFF.

This clonotype has only a few counts. This chain connects TRBV12-3 or TRBV12-4 to TRBJ2-5, with TRBD2 as a possible D gene (7 bases). Trimming took 6 bases from V and 5 from J, leaving 13 bases between them. This CDR3 region has 13 residues. Here the CDR3 reads CASRLGGAETQYF. The CDR3 DNA sequence: TGTGCCAGCAGACTTGGGGGGGCTGAGACCCAGTACTTC.

The rearrangement uses TRBV6-5 and TRBJ2-7; 8 bases agree with TRBD1. The germline V gene has CDR1 MNHEY and CDR2 SVGAGI. The CDR3 contains 17 residues. V shed 4 bases and J 3 bases; nucleotides not matched to a gene: 14. CDR3 sequence: CASSSRPGQVPFYEQYF. The CDR3 DNA is TGTGCCAGCAGTTCCCGCCCGGGACAGGTCCCATTCTACGAGCAGTACTTC.

This chain uses TRBV6-5 with TRBJ1-1; D not certain. The V gene's germline CDR1 is MNHEY and CDR2 SVGAGI. The CDR3 contains 14 residues. With 6 bases removed from V and 4 bases from J, the gap between germline ends came to 15 bases. The CDR3 region is CASSLGDPITEAFF. For the CDR3, the DNA is TGTGCCAGCAGCCTCGGCGACCCCATCACTGAAGCTTTCTTT.

For this clonotype: Its ends do not fully match the called genes, so a read error is possible. The chain joins TRBV2 to TRBJ2-5, with D possibly TRBD1 on 6 matching bases. CDR1 and CDR2 (germline): SNHLY, FYNNEI. The CDR3 is made up of 11 amino acids. The chain's CDR3 is CASGGRENQYF. The DNA for the CDR3 is TGTGCCAGCGGGGGCCGCGAGAACCAGTACTTC.

The rearrangement links TRBV14 to TRBJ2-3; D may correspond to TRBD1 or TRBD2 (6 bases each). The germline gives CDR1 SGHDN, CDR2 FVKESK. This CDR3 spans 16 amino acids. The V end was cut by 0 bases, the J end by 3 bases, with 13 bases between. Here the CDR3 DNA reads TGTGCCAGCAGCCAAGAAGGGGGACTGAGGACAGATACGCAGTATTTT. Its protein is CASSQEGGLRTDTQYF.

The chain joins TRBV4-2 to TRBJ1-1, with 8 bases lining up with TRBD1. The CDR3 contains 15 residues. Germline loops: CDR1 LGHNA, CDR2 YNFKEQ. J lost 6 bases, V lost 4 bases, and 10 bases had no gene match. CDR3 sequence: CASSPMDRDGAEAFF. In DNA form, the CDR3 reads TGTGCCAGCAGCCCTATGGACAGGGATGGTGCTGAAGCTTTCTTT.

This clonotype was seen once. The chain has TRBV12-3 or TRBV12-4 and TRBJ1-1; D perhaps matches TRBD1 (6 bases). The germline V and J ends were trimmed by 4 bases and 1 base, with 19 bases remaining between them. The CDR3 is made up of 17 amino acids. CDR3: CASSSRTTGTRNTEAFF. The CDR3 coding sequence is TGTGCCAGCAGTTCGAGGACAACGGGGACACGGAACACTGAAGCTTTCTTT.

In its sample, this clonotype was seen a few times. CDR3 amino acids: CASSLGTPWGGEQFF. The CDR3 DNA reads TGTGCCAGCAGCTTAGGGACTCCCTGGGGCGGGGAGCAGTTCTTC. The rearrangement joins TRBV7-8 to TRBJ2-1; D is possibly TRBD1 or TRBD2 (5 bases each). The germline gives CDR1 SGHVS, CDR2 FQNEAQ. This CDR3 comprises 15 residues. Trimming pared 1 base from V and 10 bases from J, leaving 17 bases between.

Many counts were recorded for this clonotype. V usage is TRBV9 and J usage is TRBJ2-3; TRBD2 agrees at 9 bases. Germline V lookup: CDR1 SGDLS, CDR2 YYNGEE. Trimming cost V 3 bases and J 3 bases; bases outside gene matches: 8. The CDR3 is made up of 16 amino acids. CDR3 coding DNA: TGTGCCAGCAGCGATGGAGCGGGGGGCGGGACAGATACGCAGTATTTT. Protein sequence: CASSDGAGGGTDTQYF.

This clonotype was observed a few times. The rearrangement links TRBV7-8 to TRBJ1-1; the D is unclear. This CDR3 comprises 14 residues. Per the germline V gene, CDR1 is SGHVS and CDR2 is FQNEAQ. V was trimmed by 5 bases and J by 1 base, leaving 11 bases between them. The CDR3 here is CASSDARWNTEAFF. The CDR3 nucleotides are TGTGCCAGCAGCGACGCACGGTGGAACACTGAAGCTTTCTTT.

This clonotype turned up a few times. V is TRBV6-2 or TRBV6-3 and J is TRBJ1-5; D perhaps matches TRBD1 (5 bases). CDR1 is MNHEY and CDR2 is SVGEGT in the germline V gene. CDR3 length: 14 amino acids. Deletions cut 5 bases from V and 2 bases from J, with 10 bases between. CDR3: CASSRREGNQPQHF. The CDR3 DNA is TGTGCCAGCAGTCGCAGGGAGGGCAATCAGCCCCAGCATTTT.

The chain couples TRBV6-5 to TRBJ2-2; a weak D match, TRBD1 (6 bases). The V and J ends lost 4 bases and 6 bases respectively, with 12 bases between them. Germline CDR1 is MNHEY and CDR2 is SVGAGI. The CDR3 is 14 amino acids. The CDR3 loop is CASSSRGSPGELFF. The CDR3 DNA follows: TGTGCCAGCAGTTCCAGGGGTTCCCCCGGGGAGCTGTTTTTT.

This clonotype was observed a handful of times. V gene TRBV12-3 or TRBV12-4 combines with J gene TRBJ2-6, with D tentatively TRBD2 (6 bases). V lost 6 bases to trimming and J lost 5 bases, with 14 bases between them. This CDR3 is 15 amino acids long. In nucleotides, the CDR3 is TGTGCCAGCAGCTCCGGACTATCCTGGGCCAACGTCCTGACTTTC. Protein: CASSSGLSWANVLTF.

In its sample, this clonotype was seen many times. This rearrangement joins TRBV3-1 to TRBJ2-7; 8 nucleotides agree with TRBD1. The CDR3 is made up of 13 amino acids. Per germline, CDR1 LGHDT and CDR2 YNNKEL (reference sequence). The J segment lost 4 bases and the V segment lost 2 bases, leaving 1 base of the junction unmatched. The CDR3 reads CASSQYRGYEQYF. For the CDR3, the DNA is TGTGCCAGCAGCCAATACAGGGGGTACGAGCAGTACTTC.

The V call is TRBV23-1, the J call TRBJ1-2, with D perhaps matching TRBD1 (6 bases). TRBV23-1 carries the ORF label, with uncertain function. The V end was cut by 2 bases, the J end by 2 bases, with 18 bases between. This CDR3 is built from 17 residues. CDR3 bases: TGCGCCAGCAGTCAACCCAGTGGACAGACAATAAACTATGGCTACACCTTC. It encodes CASSQPSGQTINYGYTF.

This clonotype came up a few times. The chain couples TRBV30 to TRBJ2-1; D perhaps matches TRBD1 (6 bases). This CDR3 spans 13 amino acids. Looked up from germline, CDR1 is GTSNPN and CDR2 is SVGIG (reference sequence). Deletions cut 1 base from V and 4 bases from J, with 8 bases between. In DNA form, the CDR3 reads TGTGCCTGGAGTGGGACAGTTTACAATGAGCAGTTCTTC. It translates to CAWSGTVYNEQFF.

The chain couples TRBV4-1 to TRBJ1-3, with D tentatively TRBD1 (5 bases). With 4 bases removed from V and 8 bases from J, the gap between germline ends came to 15 bases. CDR1 is MGHRA, CDR2 YSYEKL, per germline. The CDR3 is 14 amino acids. The CDR3 DNA sequence: TGCGCCAGCAGCCCATCCCCCAGGGAATACACCATATATTTT. Protein: CASSPSPREYTIYF.

The chain employs TRBV11-3 and TRBJ2-1, with 10 bases identical to TRBD2. J was trimmed by 9 bases and V by 3 bases; bases with no gene match: 8. Germline CDR1 SGHNT, CDR2 YENEEA. There are 15 residues in the CDR3. The CDR3 DNA sequence: TGTGCCAGCAGCTTGCGCCTAGCGGGGGCGGGTGAGCAGTTCTTC. Its protein product is CASSLRLAGAGEQFF. The entire variable domain, with the rest obtained from reference TRBV11-3 and TRBJ2-1, is as follows: EAGVVQSPRYKIIEKKQPVAFWCNPISGHNTLYWYLQNLGQGPELLIRYENEEAVDDSQLPKDRFSAERLKGVDSTLKIQPAELGDSAVYLCASSLRLAGAGEQFFGPGTRLTVL.

This clonotype appeared many times. At one end, the junction sequence differs from germline, possibly due to a read error. The V gene is TRBV7-9, the J gene TRBJ2-1, with a weak D call TRBD1 (6 bases). The CDR3 has 12 residues. Germline CDR1 reads SEHNR; CDR2 reads FQNEAQ (reference sequence). The CDR3 region is CASSSRGNEQFF. CDR3 DNA: TGCGCCAGCAGCTCCAGGGGTAATGAGCAGTTCTTC. The whole variable domain, remainder taken from reference TRBV7-9 and TRBJ2-1, is DTGVSQNPRHKITKRGQNVTFRCDPISEHNRLYWYRQTLGQGPEFLTYFQNEAQLEKSRLLSDRFSAERPKGSFSTLEIQRTEQGDSAMYLCASSSRGNEQFFGPGTRLTVL.

This clonotype has at least ten counts. The chain is built from TRBV5-1 and TRBJ2-5, with D unclear. The CDR3 sequence is 13 residues long. Trimming removed 0 bases at V and 9 bases at J, with 12 bases between. Germline V gene data show CDR1 as SGHRS and CDR2 as YFSETQ. The CDR3 region has the DNA TGCGCCAGCAGCTTGGACAGTACGAGAGCCCAGTACTTC. Translated: CASSLDSTRAQYF.

The gene calls are TRBV5-1 and TRBJ2-2; D unclear. The germline V and J ends were trimmed by 1 base and 5 bases, with 12 bases remaining between them. This CDR3 is 15 amino acids long. The germline V gene encodes CDR1 SGHRS and CDR2 YFSETQ. CDR3 amino acids: CASSLQADQTGELFF. The CDR3 DNA reads TGCGCCAGCAGCTTGCAGGCGGACCAAACCGGGGAGCTGTTTTTT. Filled out from reference TRBV5-1 and TRBJ2-2, the complete variable domain reads KAGVTQTPRYLIKTRGQQVTLSCSPISGHRSVSWYQQTPGQGLQFLFEYFSETQRNKGNFPGRFSGRQFSNSRSEMNVSTLELGDSALYLCASSLQADQTGELFFGEGSRLTVL.

V gene TRBV30 combines with J gene TRBJ2-7; the match to TRBD1 covers 11 bases. V lost 3 bases, J lost 3 bases, and 4 bases stayed unmatched. The CDR3 spans 14 residues. Germline V gene lookup returns CDR1 GTSNPN and CDR2 SVGIG (reference sequence). CDR3: CAWRRTGGIYEQYF. For the CDR3, the DNA is TGTGCCTGGAGGAGGACAGGGGGCATCTACGAGCAGTACTTC.

CDR3 in amino acids: CASSALLAVASTDTQYF. The CDR3 nucleotides are TGTGCCAGCTCAGCACTGCTAGCGGTTGCTAGCACAGATACGCAGTATTTT. This sequence joins TRBV18 and TRBJ2-3; TRBD2 matches at 7 bases. This CDR3 contains 17 residues. With 5 bases clipped from V and 0 bases from J, the junction kept 11 bases outside the gene matches. Germline V lookup: CDR1 KGHSH, CDR2 LQKENI.

This clonotype was seen many times. This chain links TRBV4-2 with TRBJ1-6; 8 positions match TRBD1. J was trimmed by 11 bases and V by 4 bases; bases with no gene match: 7. The germline V gene has CDR1 LGHNA and CDR2 YNFKEQ. The CDR3 loop spans 14 amino acids. CDR3 protein: CASSLDRGKTPLHF. Here the CDR3 DNA reads TGTGCCAGCAGCCTTGACAGGGGAAAAACACCCCTCCACTTT.

The V gene is TRBV11-1, the J gene TRBJ2-3, with 14 bases aligning to TRBD2. The ends lost 4 bases at V and 5 bases at J; junction bases unmatched: 5. The CDR3 length is 16 residues. Germline assignment: CDR1 SGHAT and CDR2 FQDESV (reference sequence). This chain's CDR3 is CASSSRLAGGRDTQYF. Written as DNA, the CDR3 is TGTGCCAGCAGCTCTAGACTAGCGGGGGGGCGAGATACGCAGTATTTT.

The V and J genes are TRBV7-2 and TRBJ2-7; D is uncertain. Germline V lookup: CDR1 SGHTA, CDR2 FQGNSA. CDR3 size: 14 residues. V lost 2 bases and J lost 6, with 14 bases in between. CDR3 nucleotide sequence: TGTGCCAGCAGCTTAACCCCCCCTGGGCCCGAGCAGTACTTC. This gives the protein CASSLTPPGPEQYF. Drawing the rest from reference TRBV7-2 and TRBJ2-7, the complete variable domain is GAGVSQSPSNKVTEKGKDVELRCDPISGHTALYWYRQSLGQGLEFLIYFQGNSAPDKSGLPSDRFSAERTGGSVSTLTIQRTQQEDSAVYLCASSLTPPGPEQYFGPGTRLTVT.

This clonotype was seen many times. The V call is TRBV20-1, the J call TRBJ2-3; 7 positions agree with TRBD2. CDR3 length: 15 amino acids. The germline gives CDR1 DFQATT, CDR2 SNEGSKA (reference sequence). V gave up 3 bases and J gave up 2 bases; unmatched junction bases: 8. CDR3: CSASGSGAFTDTQYF. Written as DNA, the CDR3 is TGCAGTGCTAGCGGCAGCGGGGCCTTCACAGATACGCAGTATTTT.